This T cell receptor beta chain was sequenced for a study of response to subunit inactivated influenza vaccine. This clonotype was seen a few times. What it recognizes is unknown. The V gene's germline CDR1 is MDHEN and CDR2 SYDVKM. After removal of 2 bases from V and 3 bases from J, the junction contained 3 bases not matched to a gene. CDR3 length equals 14 residues. Study results and caveats: Only a handful of new T cells, the authors suggested, are recruited with each seasonal influenza vaccination.

One entry per CDR3 protein results from TCRdb running MiXCR on the RT-PCR reads. The sample lists 400,000 to 650,000 distinct CDR3 sequences; under 8.5% were seen once. The V call is TRBV28, the J call TRBJ2-7; 8 bases fit TRBD1. The clonotype comes from a man aged 50 to 69 who received an inactivated influenza vaccine. The sample in question was PBMCs from blood, obtained about 23 months after vaccination. The CDR3 sequence is CASSLTDRDYEQYF. DNA for the CDR3: TGTGCCAGCAGTTTAACGGACAGGGACTACGAGCAGTACTTC. The full variable domain, rest sourced from reference TRBV28 and TRBJ2-7, is DVKVTQSSRYLVKRTGEKVFLECVQDMDHENMFWYRQDPGLGLRLIYFSYDVKMKEKGDIPEGYSVSREKKERFSLILESASTNQTSMYLCASSLTDRDYEQYFGPGTRLTVT.